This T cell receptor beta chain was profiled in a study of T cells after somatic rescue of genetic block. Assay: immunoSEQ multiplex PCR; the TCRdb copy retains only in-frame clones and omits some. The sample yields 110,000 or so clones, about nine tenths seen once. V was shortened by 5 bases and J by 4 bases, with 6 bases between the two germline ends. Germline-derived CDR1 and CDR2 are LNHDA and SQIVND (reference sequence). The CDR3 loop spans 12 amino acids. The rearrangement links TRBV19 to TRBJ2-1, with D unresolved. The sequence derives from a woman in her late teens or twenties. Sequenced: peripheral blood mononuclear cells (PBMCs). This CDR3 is CASSVGYNEQFF. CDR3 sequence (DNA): TGTGCCAGTAGTGTGGGGTACAATGAGCAGTTCTTC.